This T cell receptor beta chain was documented in a study of Ad26.COV2.S vaccination and SARS-CoV-2 variants (dated by TCRdb to about 2021). At the level of the whole study: Donors in the vaccine arm were drawn from COV1001, a multicentre, randomized, double-blind, placebo-controlled phase I-IIa trial testing Ad26.COV2.S in healthy adults. Ad26.COV2.S was given intramuscularly at 5x10^10 or 1x10^11 viral particles, as a single shot or as two shots 56 days apart. TCRbeta repertoire sequencing was used to assess the specificity and breadth of SARS-CoV-2-reactive T cell receptors after Ad26.COV2.S vaccination. The TCR-sequenced set comprised roughly 30 samples: about 19 Ad26.COV2.S vaccine recipients, 5 placebo recipients and 8 SARS-CoV-2 convalescent individuals. Trial participants were randomized into five groups of five: low-dose or high-dose Ad26.COV2.S given once or twice, or placebo on both occasions. Investigators remained blinded to trial group allocation during experiments and outcome assessment.

As to this clone: Its antigen is currently not known. No base-level quality is on record; no much larger clone is a single base apart.

The immunoSEQ Assay was used to sequence TCRbeta CDR3 regions. After extraction, genomic DNA underwent amplification by bias-controlled multiplex PCR, followed by high-throughput sequencing. On the authors' methods: To quantify the absolute abundance of every unique TCRbeta CDR3 region, sequences were collapsed and filtered. T cell fraction was estimated by normalizing TCRbeta template counts to usable DNA, which was measured by amplifying reference genes present in all nucleated cells. Repertoire TCRs were annotated as SARS-CoV-2-specific by exact matching of V gene, CDR3 amino acid sequence and J gene to a known reactive TCR set. The reference SARS-CoV-2 TCR set was obtained from MIRA and was filtered for enrichment in COVID-19-positive ImmuneCODE repertoires, whereby public or cross-reactive TCRs were removed. Using the MIRA antigens, annotated TCRs were further analysed by specific ORF or by position within an ORF. Breadth was defined as annotated unique rearrangements over total unique productive rearrangements; depth was the summed frequency of those rearrangements. TCR breadth was compared between groups using two-sided Wilcoxon rank-sum tests. In its TCRdb copy, this immuneACCESS table keeps in-frame sequences only and misses some clones. Where compared with another copy, unresolved V genes explain less than half of these, and the others have no known cause. The DNA was the basis for D and trimming; V, J and clone size are from that table. Here the sample has about 400,000 clones; approximately 91% occur a single time. The leading ten clones occupy around 3.4% of the sample.

What the treatment or condition label conveys for this sample: about 20 received Ad26.COV2.S at low or high dose, single or two shots; about 5 received placebo; per-sample allocation not given. Repertoires of vaccine and placebo recipients were sequenced from samples collected on day 63 after the first injection. Between 29 July and 7 August 2020, Cohort 1b enrolled some 25 adults aged 18-55 years at one site in Boston, USA. Ad26.COV2.S was a replication-incompetent adenovirus type 26 vector expressing a prefusion-stabilized SARS-CoV-2 spike protein from the original Wuhan strain. The CDR3 runs 14 residues from the cysteine to the phenylalanine. CDR3 DNA only is kept here, 42 bases in frame from base 1. CDR1 is given as MNHEY and CDR2 as SMNVEV, both from the germline V gene (reference sequence). Germline trimming: 6 bases from V, 3 bases from J; junction bases outside gene matches: 4. Results the study describes overall, beyond this receptor: The study was not powered for comparison of responses between vaccine doses or regimens. Substantial breadth of spike-specific CD8+ and CD4+ T cell responses was reported after vaccination. Compared with placebo recipients, Ad26.COV2.S recipients showed higher spike-specific TCR breadth (P = 0.0014). Vaccine and placebo recipients had similar non-spike TCR breadth, a finding consistent with the vaccine containing only spike. The authors noted that the TCR breadth and depth analyses may have underestimated total T cell responses.

The sample consisted of peripheral blood, taken in a trial of Ad26.COV2.S vaccine versus placebo. The sequence joins TRBV27 to TRBJ2-1; 8 bases in between match TRBD1. This TCR was recovered from a person aged 18-65 years who received the Ad26.COV2.S COVID-19 vaccine or a placebo. Here the CDR3 is given as CASRSGQGYNEQFF. The bases read TGTGCCAGCAGGTCAGGACAGGGCTACAATGAGCAGTTCTTC.